Presented here are 29 T cell receptor beta chains from one specimen sequenced in a study of CD8+CD57+ T cells in acquired aplastic anemia listed by TCRdb under 2018. Data came from an Illumina HiSeq 2000. Profiling of TCR beta VDJ combinations and CDR3 sequences used genomic DNA as the template. TCRdb took the public reads, trimmed them with fastp at Q25, ran MiXCR for clone calling and kept in-frame beta chains. Merged by CDR3 protein, the rows form single entries marked with the most common genes and DNA. The sample table lists 150,000 to 200,000 distinct CDR3 sequences, about three fifths of them with a count of one. Around 42% of the sample is taken by the ten largest. Sequencing was done on a sample of sorted CD4+, CD8+, or CD8+CD57+ T cells (not recorded which) from PBMCs. These receptors came from a human donor with severe aplastic anemia or a healthy control (not recorded which).

The rearrangement links TRBV7-3 to TRBJ1-1; the D is unclear. CDR1 is SGHTA, CDR2 FQGTGA, per germline. The V end was cut by 5 bases, the J end by 1 base, with 14 bases between. The CDR3 is 15 amino acids. CDR3 DNA: TGTGCCAGCAGCATAGATGGGTCAGCGAACACTGAAGCTTTCTTT. Translation: CASSIDGSANTEAFF.

The chain couples TRBV14 to TRBJ2-1; possible D gene TRBD2, 6 bases. Trimming removed 1 base at V and 1 base at J, with 8 bases between. The CDR3 extends over 15 amino acids. CDR1 SGHDN and CDR2 FVKESK come from the germline V gene. The CDR3 coding sequence is TGTGCCAGCAGCCAAGTAGCGGATTCCTACAATGAGCAGTTCTTC. This sequence encodes CASSQVADSYNEQFF.

The rearrangement joins TRBV19 to TRBJ2-2; no clear D. The V gene lost 5 bases and the J gene lost 5 bases, with 6 bases spanning the gap. The V gene's germline CDR1 is LNHDA and CDR2 SQIVND (reference sequence). The CDR3 extends over 12 amino acids. CDR3 amino acids: CASSPQTGELFF. The CDR3, as DNA: TGTGCCAGTAGTCCTCAGACCGGGGAGCTGTTTTTT.

This chain links TRBV2 with TRBJ1-1, with TRBD1 as a possible D gene (6 bases). The V end lost 3 bases, the J end lost 4 bases, and 12 bases lay between the germline ends. The CDR3 covers 14 residues. From germline, CDR1 is SNHLY and CDR2 FYNNEI. Here the CDR3 DNA reads TGTGCCAGCAGTGAGGTACAGGGAAGCACTGAAGCTTTCTTT. It specifies CASSEVQGSTEAFF.

The V and J genes are TRBV29-1 and TRBJ2-7; D remains ambiguous. CDR3 length: 14 residues. The germline V gene encodes CDR1 SQVTM and CDR2 ANQGSEA. V was shortened by 8 bases and J by 0 bases, with 17 bases between the two germline ends. CDR3 sequence reads: CSFARVGSSYEQYF. The CDR3 DNA follows: TGCAGCTTTGCTAGAGTTGGCAGCTCCTACGAGCAGTACTTC.

The chain joins TRBV20-1 to TRBJ2-7; TRBD1 matches 7 bases. This CDR3 contains 11 residues. V shed 6 bases and J 6 bases; nucleotides not matched to a gene: 5. Germline V gives CDR1 DFQATT, CDR2 SNEGSKA (reference sequence). The chain's CDR3 is CSATTGREQYF. CDR3 sequence (DNA): TGCAGTGCCACGACAGGGCGCGAGCAGTACTTC.

This rearrangement joins TRBV7-3 to TRBJ2-5; 7 bases are shared with TRBD2. Germline assignment: CDR1 SGHTA and CDR2 FQGTGA. The V and J ends lost 0 bases and 1 base, in that order; junction bases with no gene match: 2. There are 15 residues in the CDR3. CDR3 DNA: TGTGCCAGCAGCTTAACCCCGGGGGGCCAAGAGACCCAGTACTTC. Encoded protein: CASSLTPGGQETQYF.

This clonotype was seen repeatedly, ten times or more. The chain recombines TRBV12-3 or TRBV12-4 with TRBJ1-2; D unclear. This CDR3 is 15 amino acids long. Trimming took 5 bases from V and 3 from J, leaving 16 bases between them. CDR3 nucleotides: TGTGCCAGCAGTCCCCTGGGCGAAGGACACTATGGCTACACCTTC. It translates to CASSPLGEGHYGYTF.

This clonotype was recorded a few times. The gene calls are TRBV15 and TRBJ2-7; 9 bases match TRBD1. This CDR3 spans 14 amino acids. V shed 7 bases, J shed 5 bases, and the junction held 9 bases outside the gene matches. Germline V CDR1 and CDR2: LNHNV, YYDKDF (reference sequence). The DNA of the CDR3 is TGTGCCACCACCGTCTTCGGGACAGGGAACGAGCAGTACTTC. This sequence encodes CATTVFGTGNEQYF.

This clonotype was detected ten times or more. The chain uses TRBV9 and TRBJ1-2; 10 nucleotides match TRBD1. The CDR3 extends over 14 amino acids. V lost 0 bases and J lost 4; bases outside the gene matches: 0. Germline V lookup: CDR1 SGDLS, CDR2 YYNGEE. CDR3 sequence (DNA): TGTGCCAGCAGCGTAGGGGACAGGGGCTATGGCTACACCTTC. Translating it yields CASSVGDRGYGYTF.

This clonotype was detected many times. The rearrangement uses TRBV6-5 and TRBJ1-2; D not certain. The CDR3 is 15 amino acids. V was clipped by 0 bases and J by 2 bases, with 10 bases between them. Looked up from germline, CDR1 is MNHEY and CDR2 is SVGAGI. The CDR3 sequence: CASSYSSGSNYGYTF. The CDR3 nucleotides read TGTGCCAGCAGTTACTCCTCCGGTTCCAACTATGGCTACACCTTC.

V and J are TRBV7-9 and TRBJ2-5, with 9 bases matching TRBD1. The CDR3 has 21 residues. Germline CDR1 SEHNR, CDR2 FQNEAQ (reference sequence). The V segment lost 6 bases and the J segment 0 bases; nucleotides outside the gene matches: 23. The CDR3 DNA follows: TGTGCCAGCAGTCAAACCCGGGACAGGGTTCCCTTGTGTCCTGACCAAGAGACCCAGTACTTC. Translated: CASSQTRDRVPLCPDQETQYF. Supplemented by reference TRBV7-9 and TRBJ2-5, the full variable domain reads DTGVSQNPRHKITKRGQNVTFRCDPISEHNRLYWYRQTLGQGPEFLTYFQNEAQLEKSRLLSDRFSAERPKGSFSTLEIQRTEQGDSAMYLCASSQTRDRVPLCPDQETQYFGPGTRLLVL.

This clonotype has a single count. The chain combines TRBV9 with TRBJ2-2, with 8 nucleotides matching TRBD2. V lost 0 bases and J lost 4; bases outside the gene matches: 20. The CDR3 has 21 amino acids. Germline V gene data show CDR1 as SGDLS and CDR2 as YYNGEE. The CDR3 bases are TGTGCCAGCAGCGTAGGTTTCGGGAGGGCTAGCGCGGCGGCGAGCACCGGGGAGCTGTTTTTT. Translating it yields CASSVGFGRASAAASTGELFF.

Concerning this clonotype itself: Its ends do not fully match the called genes, so a read error is possible. The chain carries TRBV7-9 and TRBJ2-7; TRBD1 aligns across 7 bases. The CDR3 is 14 amino acids. Germline assignment: CDR1 SEHNR and CDR2 FQNEAQ (reference sequence). CDR3 loop: CASSWARDSYEQYF. In nucleotides, the CDR3 is TGCGCCAGCAGCTGGGCGAGGGACAGCTACGAGCAGTACTTC. The variable domain in full, completed from reference TRBV7-9 and TRBJ2-7, reads DTGVSQNPRHKITKRGQNVTFRCDPISEHNRLYWYRQTLGQGPEFLTYFQNEAQLEKSRLLSDRFSAERPKGSFSTLEIQRTEQGDSAMYLCASSWARDSYEQYFGPGTRLTVT.

The chain has TRBV15 and TRBJ2-7; perhaps D is TRBD1 or TRBD2 (5 bases each). Germline V lookup: CDR1 LNHNV, CDR2 YYDKDF (reference sequence). The CDR3 contains 15 residues. The germline V and J ends were trimmed by 1 base and 2 bases, with 12 bases remaining between them. In DNA form, the CDR3 reads TGTGCCACCAGCAGAGGAGGGGATTTAGCCTACGAGCAGTACTTC. Translating gives CATSRGGDLAYEQYF.

The table lists this clonotype with a few counts. The chain recombines TRBV7-3 with TRBJ2-7, with 9 bases lining up with TRBD1. The CDR3 totals 14 residues. V lost 3 bases to trimming and J lost 6 bases; unmatched junction nucleotides: 6. Germline-derived CDR1 and CDR2 are SGHTA and FQGTGA. The CDR3: CASSFGTGPSEQYF. In nucleotides, the CDR3 is TGTGCCAGCAGCTTTGGGACAGGGCCTTCCGAGCAGTACTTC. The variable domain in full, with the rest retrieved from reference TRBV7-3 and TRBJ2-7, is GAGVSQTPSNKVTEKGKYVELRCDPISGHTALYWYRQSLGQGPEFLIYFQGTGAADDSGLPNDRFFAVRPEGSVSTLKIQRTERGDSAVYLCASSFGTGPSEQYFGPGTRLTVT.

This sequence joins TRBV7-3 and TRBJ2-5; 8 bases agree with TRBD2. The V segment lost 6 bases and the J segment 5 bases; nucleotides outside the gene matches: 20. The CDR3 has 18 residues. The germline V gene has CDR1 SGHTA and CDR2 FQGTGA. For the CDR3, the DNA is TGTGCCAGCAGTTCACCACCAGCGGGGGTAACGGGTGGGGAGACCCAGTACTTC. Amino acid sequence: CASSSPPAGVTGGETQYF.

This clonotype was detected many times. The CDR3: CASSNPNLNYNEQFF. The DNA of the CDR3 is TGTGCCAGTAGTAACCCCAACTTGAACTACAATGAGCAGTTCTTC. The genes are TRBV19 and TRBJ2-1; D is unclear. The CDR3 is made up of 15 amino acids. The V end was cut by 4 bases, the J end by 3 bases, with 13 bases between. Per the germline V gene, CDR1 is LNHDA and CDR2 is SQIVND (reference sequence).

The chain carries TRBV7-9 and TRBJ2-7; tentatively, D is TRBD1 or TRBD2 (5 bases each). This CDR3 region has 17 residues. CDR1 is SEHNR, CDR2 FQNEAQ, per germline (reference sequence). V lost 1 base and J 0 bases, leaving 16 bases between the germline ends. The DNA of the CDR3 is TGTGCCAGCAGCTTAGGGAACCGGGACCGGGACTCCTACGAGCAGTACTTC. This sequence encodes CASSLGNRDRDSYEQYF.

This chain's CDR3 is CASRSHRGGVAEAFF. CDR3 DNA: TGTGCCAGTAGGTCCCACAGGGGAGGCGTGGCTGAAGCTTTCTTT. The gene calls are TRBV19 and TRBJ1-1; 7 bases fit TRBD1. Unmatched junction bases numbered 13, after V lost 6 bases and J lost 6 bases. Per the germline V gene, CDR1 is LNHDA and CDR2 is SQIVND (reference sequence). CDR3 length equals 15 residues.

There are a few counts of this clonotype. V and J are TRBV19 and TRBJ1-2; tentative D call: TRBD1 (6 bases). Looked up from germline, CDR1 is LNHDA and CDR2 is SQIVND (reference sequence). V lost 5 bases, J lost 2 bases, and 9 bases lay in between. The CDR3 loop spans 13 amino acids. The CDR3 DNA sequence: TGTGCCAGTAGTGTCGACAGGAACTATGGCTACACCTTC. Protein product: CASSVDRNYGYTF.

At least ten counts were recorded for this clonotype. J is TRBJ2-5 and V is TRBV4-1; 10 bases align to TRBD2. V lost 1 base to trimming and J lost 5 bases; unmatched junction nucleotides: 7. Germline V lookup: CDR1 MGHRA, CDR2 YSYEKL. CDR3 length: 16 residues. The CDR3 here is CASSQVQRGGPETQYF. The CDR3 nucleotides are TGCGCCAGCAGCCAAGTCCAGCGGGGGGGCCCGGAGACCCAGTACTTC.

The chain carries TRBV20-1 and TRBJ1-2; 10 nucleotides agree with TRBD1. Germline V gives CDR1 DFQATT, CDR2 SNEGSKA (reference sequence). This CDR3 region has 15 residues. Trimming at V came to 3 bases and at J to 2 bases, leaving 6 bases not matched to a gene. CDR3 nucleotide sequence: TGCAGTGCTAGGCAACCGGGACAGGGGAACTATGGCTACACCTTC. This sequence encodes CSARQPGQGNYGYTF.

This clonotype occurred a few times. This chain connects TRBV7-9 to TRBJ2-2; no clear D gene. The J call is in doubt because the DNA end fits TRBJ1-4 better. Per the germline V gene, CDR1 is SEHNR and CDR2 is FQNEAQ (reference sequence). This CDR3 has 15 residues. CDR3 loop: CASSSEGATNEKLFF. For the CDR3, the DNA is TGTGCCAGCAGCTCCGAGGGTGCAACTAATGAAAAACTGTTTTTT.

The chain couples TRBV29-1 to TRBJ2-1; TRBD2 agrees at 9 bases. Germline V lookup: CDR1 SQVTM, CDR2 ANQGSEA. V lost 3 bases and J lost 5; bases outside the gene matches: 5. This CDR3 is built from 14 residues. CDR3 DNA: TGCAGCGTTGATGCGGGGGGGTTGGACAATGAGCAGTTCTTC. This gives the protein CSVDAGGLDNEQFF.

The chain carries TRBV9 and TRBJ2-5; TRBD2 aligns across 8 bases. This CDR3 contains 14 residues. Germline-derived CDR1 and CDR2 are SGDLS and YYNGEE. The V gene end was trimmed by 4 bases and the J gene end by 6 bases; junction bases not matched to a gene: 8. The chain's CDR3 is CASSLRSGGQTQYF. CDR3 DNA: TGTGCCAGCAGCTTACGCTCGGGAGGGCAGACCCAGTACTTC. The entire variable domain, with the rest obtained from reference TRBV9 and TRBJ2-5, is as follows: DSGVTQTPKHLITATGQRVTLRCSPRSGDLSVYWYQQSLDQGLQFLIQYYNGEERAKGNILERFSAQQFPDLHSELNLSSLELGDSALYFCASSLRSGGQTQYFGPGTRLLVL.

CDR3 amino acids: CASSDLGNQETQYF. CDR3 bases: TGCGCCAGCAGTGATCTCGGAAACCAAGAGACCCAGTACTTC. The chain has TRBV10-2 and TRBJ2-5; no reliable D call. There are 14 residues in the CDR3. The germline gives CDR1 WSHSY, CDR2 SAAADI. V gave up 3 bases and J gave up 0 bases, with 8 bases separating them.

V gene TRBV10-3 combines with J gene TRBJ2-1; 8 bases align to TRBD2. J was trimmed by 8 bases and V by 4 bases; bases with no gene match: 7. Germline CDR1 and CDR2: ENHRY and SYGVKD. This CDR3 is 14 amino acids long. CDR3 DNA: TGTGCCATCAGTGGCGGGACTAGTGGCGATGAGCAGTTCTTC. It specifies CAISGGTSGDEQFF.

CDR3 in DNA: TGTGCCAGTAGTATAGATCCGGAGGGCAGCACCTATAGCAATCAGCCCCAGCATTTT. It translates to CASSIDPEGSTYSNQPQHF. The chain is built from TRBV19 and TRBJ1-5; no clear D gene. The germline V gene encodes CDR1 LNHDA and CDR2 SQIVND (reference sequence). Trimming took 0 bases from V and 0 from J, leaving 18 bases between them. The CDR3 length is 19 residues.